This paragraph reports one T cell receptor (beta chain). This entry belongs to a study of T cell responses to AZD1222 COVID-19 vaccine. Profiling relied on immunoSEQ multiplex PCR, and the TCRdb table lists in-frame clones only, not all of them. This table holds about 100,000 clones, about 87% found once. The germline CDR1 and CDR2 sequences are SEHNR and FQNEAQ (reference sequence). V lost 10 bases, J lost 7 bases, and 5 bases stayed unmatched. CDR3 length equals 11 residues. V usage is TRBV7-9 and J usage is TRBJ1-2, with 8 bases lining up with TRBD1. The sequencing used peripheral blood, collected on day 0 of AZD1222 vaccination. This clonotype originated in an adult in good health. The CDR3 region is CATGTGSGYTF. CDR3 coding DNA: TGTGCCACCGGGACAGGTAGTGGCTACACCTTC.